This T cell receptor beta chain was observed in a study of response to subunit inactivated influenza vaccine (dated by TCRdb to the late 2010s). Background for the entire study: The study used deep quantitative T cell receptor repertoire profiling to track responses to a trivalent subunit inactivated influenza vaccine.

This clonotype has at least ten counts. The specificity of this receptor is unknown. No base quality information exists; no much larger clone differs at one position. The germline ends are 10 bases apart after V is trimmed by 4 bases and J by 2 bases. The CDR3, cysteine through phenylalanine, is 14 amino acids long. The entry retains the CDR3 DNA only, 42 bases that are in frame from base 1. Reading the germline V gene gives CDR1 SGHVS and CDR2 FQNEAQ. The full study reports these points: The authors proposed that each seasonal influenza vaccination may bring in only a limited number of new T cells.

Library prep was done by RT-PCR. TCRdb lists the instrument as Illumina HiSeq 2500. Using fastp at Q25 and MiXCR, TCRdb reprocessed the public reads and kept productive beta chains. Duplicate CDR3 protein sequences are folded into a single record with the most common DNA and genes. This sample is represented by approximately 530,000 distinct CDR3 sequences; approximately 7.2% of them were singletons. The top ten hold around 12% of the sample. The material sequenced was PBMCs from blood, taken around 25 months after vaccination. This chain is built from TRBV7-8 and TRBJ2-3; no confident D gene assignment can be made. This receptor was identified in a man between 45 and 75 years old who received an inactivated influenza vaccine. Donor details come from another sample of the same person, matched by shared clones. The CDR3 region reads CASSSEPYTDTQYF. The nucleotides are TGTGCCAGCAGCTCAGAGCCCTACACAGATACGCAGTATTTT. Here the CDR3 is joined to the reference TRBV7-8 and TRBJ2-3 genes, and the full variable domain is: GAGVSQSPRYKVAKRGQDVALRCDPISGHVSLFWYQQALGQGPEFLTYFQNEAQLDKSGLPSDRFFAERPEGSVSTLKIQRTQQEDSAVYLCASSSEPYTDTQYFGPGTRLTVL.